This is a list of T cell receptor beta chains from one sample in a study of Graves' ophthalmopathy and Graves' hyperthyroidism. TCRdb redid the calling of the multiplex PCR reads with MiXCR, one entry per CDR3 protein. The sample shows roughly 400,000 distinct CDR3 sequences, about a sixth of them seen only once. What was sequenced was peripheral blood. These receptors all stem from an adult woman with stable Graves' hyperthyroidism. Each CDR3 is given with its conserved first and last residue. Each record gives: D gene, V gene, clone size, J gene, CDR3 protein, CDR3 DNA. D genes are given only for firm matches. Rows may omit the clone size; those that give it use once, few, many or a size class.

>-|TRBV7-2|many|TRBJ2-7
CASSFHRRPRVEQYF
TGTGCCAGCAGCTTCCACAGGCGCCCACGGGTAGAGCAGTACTTC
>TRBD1|TRBV10-2|many|TRBJ1-5
CASSTGGRGNQPQHF
TGCGCCAGCAGTACAGGGGGCCGGGGCAATCAGCCCCAGCATTTT
>-|TRBV28|many|TRBJ2-5
CASSFALAHQETQYF
TGTGCCAGCAGTTTTGCGCTAGCGCACCAAGAGACCCAGTACTTC
>TRBD2|TRBV4-3|-|TRBJ2-7
CASSGNSGYEQYF
TGCGCCAGCAGCGGCAATAGCGGGTACGAGCAGTACTTC
>-|TRBV5-1|many|TRBJ1-2
CASSLLPDGINYGYTF
TGCGCCAGCAGCTTGTTGCCGGACGGCATCAACTATGGCTACACCTTC
>-|TRBV6-1|many|TRBJ1-2
CASRDTDLYGYTF
TGTGCCAGCAGGGACACCGACCTTTATGGCTACACCTTC
>-|TRBV7-2|-|TRBJ1-3
CASSLIPGGRNTIYF
TGTGCCAGCAGCTTAATCCCCGGCGGGAGAAACACCATATATTTT
>-|TRBV28|many|TRBJ2-5
CASSLGSSGQETQYF
TGTGCCAGCAGTTTAGGGAGTAGCGGACAAGAGACCCAGTACTTC
>TRBD2|TRBV27|many|TRBJ2-3
CASSRTSGRTDTQYF
TGTGCCAGCAGTCGGACTAGCGGGAGGACAGATACGCAGTATTTT
>-|TRBV2|many|TRBJ1-5
CASSEGWGPGQDYQPQHF
TGTGCCAGCAGTGAGGGGTGGGGACCGGGCCAAGACTATCAGCCCCAGCATTTT
>-|TRBV7-2|many|TRBJ2-2
CASSPPSSGELFF
TGTGCCAGCAGCCCGCCAAGTAGCGGGGAGCTGTTTTTT
>-|TRBV28|few|TRBJ1-4
CASSFSLPDQGDEKLFF
TGTGCCAGCAGTTTTTCTCTCCCAGACCAAGGAGATGAAAAACTGTTTTTT
>-|TRBV6-5|many|TRBJ1-1
CASVELMNTEAFF
TGTGCCAGCGTTGAACTTATGAACACTGAAGCTTTCTTT
>TRBD1|TRBV6-2/TRBV6-3|many|TRBJ1-1
CASMGTVPDFRRDTEAFF
TGTGCCAGCATGGGGACAGTACCGGATTTTAGGCGGGACACTGAAGCTTTCTTT
>-|TRBV7-8|many|TRBJ2-2
CASSPAGLGTGELFF
TGTGCCAGCAGCCCCGCGGGGTTAGGGACCGGGGAGCTGTTTTTT
>-|TRBV9|many|TRBJ1-1
CASGSGNTEAFF
TGTGCCAGCGGTAGCGGAAACACTGAAGCTTTCTTT
>TRBD2|TRBV2|-|TRBJ2-2
CASSGGGGTPNTGELFF
TGTGCCAGCAGTGGCGGCGGGGGTACCCCGAACACCGGGGAGCTGTTTTTT
>TRBD1|TRBV20-1|-|TRBJ1-6
CSARIGTENSPLHF
TGCAGTGCTAGGATCGGGACAGAAAATTCACCCCTCCACTTT
>-|TRBV12-3/TRBV12-4|-|TRBJ1-2
CASSPATEGDNGYTF
TGTGCCAGCAGCCCGGCCACAGAGGGCGACAATGGCTACACCTTC
>TRBD2|TRBV7-2|-|TRBJ2-5
CASSGSGRDTQYF
TGTGCCAGCAGCGGCAGCGGGAGGGATACCCAGTACTTC
>-|TRBV28|many|TRBJ2-7
CASCLPGMREQYF
TGTGCCAGCTGTCTTCCAGGAATGCGCGAGCAGTACTTC
>TRBD2|TRBV5-1|-|TRBJ2-7
CASSITSGKTYEQYF
TGCGCCAGCAGCATTACTAGCGGAAAAACCTACGAGCAGTACTTC
>-|TRBV6-5|many|TRBJ1-6
CASSYGNSYNSPLHF
TGTGCCAGCAGTTATGGGAACTCCTATAATTCACCCCTCCACTTT
>-|TRBV12-3/TRBV12-4|-|TRBJ1-1
CASSYGYTEAFF
TGTGCCAGCAGTTATGGTTACACTGAAGCTTTCTTT
>-|TRBV20-1|many|TRBJ1-5
CSASLSSPRPQPQHF
TGCAGTGCTAGTTTAAGTAGTCCTAGACCCCAGCCCCAGCATTTT
>-|TRBV28|many|TRBJ1-2
CASSDGVRHYGYTF
TGTGCCAGCAGTGACGGGGTACGACACTATGGCTACACCTTC
>TRBD1|TRBV29-1|-|TRBJ2-5
CSGGTVTQETQYF
TGCAGCGGAGGGACAGTGACACAAGAGACCCAGTACTTC
>TRBD2|TRBV2|-|TRBJ2-5
CASSLAPGLAGIGETQYF
TGTGCCAGCAGTCTCGCCCCGGGACTAGCCGGAATTGGAGAGACCCAGTACTTC
>TRBD1|TRBV5-1|many|TRBJ2-5
CASYEGQEETQYF
TGCGCCAGCTACGAGGGACAGGAAGAGACCCAGTACTTC
>-|TRBV28|many|TRBJ2-2
CASSPPAGTNTGELFF
TGTGCCAGCAGCCCTCCCGCCGGTACGAACACCGGGGAGCTGTTTTTT
>-|TRBV4-2|-|TRBJ2-2
CASSQSGTLNTGELFF
TGTGCCAGCAGCCAATCCGGGACTTTGAACACCGGGGAGCTGTTTTTT
>-|TRBV12-3/TRBV12-4|many|TRBJ2-2
CATRFGRWDTGELFF
TGTGCCACCCGGTTCGGGAGATGGGACACCGGGGAGCTGTTTTTT
>TRBD2|TRBV20-1|-|TRBJ2-7
CSAATSLYEQYF
TGCAGTGCTGCGACTAGCTTATACGAGCAGTACTTC
>-|TRBV28|many|TRBJ1-5
CASSFGHTLGGIADQPQHF
TGTGCCAGCAGTTTCGGGCACACTCTCGGAGGTATTGCCGATCAGCCCCAGCATTTT
>TRBD1|TRBV20-1|many|TRBJ2-7
CSARTTGGPSYEQYF
TGCAGTGCTAGGACAACAGGGGGCCCTTCCTACGAGCAGTACTTC
>TRBD1|TRBV6-1|-|TRBJ2-5
CASSLSGTGWRETKYF
TGTGCCAGCAGTCTGTCTGGGACAGGGTGGCGAGAGACCAAGTACTTC
>-|TRBV7-9|-|TRBJ2-7
CASSLAASQHEQYF
TGTGCCAGCAGCTTAGCGGCTAGCCAGCACGAGCAGTACTTC
>TRBD1|TRBV6-2/TRBV6-3|many|TRBJ2-5
CASSRDRGRHQETQYF
TGTGCCAGCAGCCGGGACAGGGGGCGTCACCAAGAGACCCAGTACTTC
>-|TRBV9|many|TRBJ1-1
CASSPSTGGLTEAFF
TGTGCCAGCAGCCCAAGTACAGGTGGGTTGACTGAAGCTTTCTTT
>-|TRBV12-3/TRBV12-4|-|TRBJ2-4
CASSFPGHPTVF
TGTGCCAGCAGTTTCCCGGGCCACCCAACGGTCTTC
>TRBD1|TRBV18|many|TRBJ2-7
CASSPQGAQTYEQYF
TGTGCCAGCTCACCCCAGGGGGCACAAACCTACGAGCAGTACTTC
>TRBD2|TRBV30|many|TRBJ2-7
CAWGYRGLASEQYF
TGTGCCTGGGGATACAGGGGACTAGCCTCCGAGCAGTACTTC
>-|TRBV12-5|many|TRBJ2-7
CASGPRTGFYEQYF
TGTGCTAGTGGCCCTCGCACGGGGTTCTACGAGCAGTACTTC
>-|TRBV27|many|TRBJ2-5
CASSPDFAETQYF
TGTGCCAGCAGTCCCGACTTTGCAGAGACCCAGTACTTC
>TRBD2|TRBV4-1|many|TRBJ2-4
CASSQGTSGVLAKNIQYF
TGCGCCAGCAGCCAAGGGACTAGCGGAGTCCTAGCCAAAAACATTCAGTACTTC
>TRBD2|TRBV6-1|many|TRBJ2-7
CASRGLGAGVYEQYF
TGTGCCAGCAGGGGCCTGGGAGCGGGAGTCTACGAGCAGTACTTC
>-|TRBV19|many|TRBJ1-2
CASKGQGYYGYTF
TGTGCCAGTAAGGGCCAGGGGTATTATGGCTACACCTTC
>-|TRBV19|many|TRBJ2-7
CASSAPGDLYYEQYF
TGTGCCAGTAGTGCGCCCGGGGACCTGTACTACGAGCAGTACTTC
>TRBD2|TRBV6-1|many|TRBJ2-7
CASTLAGGPRYEQYF
TGTGCCAGCACACTAGCGGGAGGGCCTCGCTACGAGCAGTACTTC
>TRBD1|TRBV12-3/TRBV12-4|many|TRBJ2-2
CASRRQGGDTGELFF
TGTGCCAGCAGGCGACAGGGGGGGGACACCGGGGAGCTGTTTTTT
>-|TRBV30|many|TRBJ2-7
CAWSVGSRYEQYF
TGTGCCTGGAGTGTAGGATCCCGATACGAGCAGTACTTC
>TRBD2|TRBV28|few|TRBJ2-3
CASSSTSGRGADTQYF
TGTGCCAGCAGTTCGACTAGCGGGAGGGGGGCAGATACGCAGTATTTT
>TRBD1|TRBV5-1|-|TRBJ2-7
CASSPRQGRLYEQYF
TGCGCCAGCAGCCCGAGACAGGGGCGACTCTACGAGCAGTACTTC
>TRBD1|TRBV4-1|few|TRBJ1-5
CASSPRPGQLGQPQHF
TGCGCCAGCAGCCCTCGGCCGGGACAGCTGGGTCAGCCCCAGCATTTT
>-|TRBV4-3|-|TRBJ1-1
CASSQGPAVTEAFF
TGCGCCAGCAGCCAGGGTCCGGCTGTCACTGAAGCTTTCTTT
>-|TRBV7-6|many|TRBJ1-5
CASSLLPGPGGQPQHF
TGTGCCAGCAGCTTACTCCCAGGGCCAGGTGGTCAGCCCCAGCATTTT